This entry lists 5 T cell receptor beta chains sequenced from one sample in a study of T cell changes during pregnancy in multiple sclerosis (dated by TCRdb to 2018 to 2020). The library was made by the immunoSEQ multiplex PCR assay. TCRdb re-hosts the immuneACCESS table, in-frame sequences only. Its copies lack some clones; in the studies checked, an unresolved V gene accounts for under half of them, and the cause for the rest is not known. The sample table records just under 95,000 clones; almost 95% of these occur just once. Clones ranked in the top ten supply about 2.4% of the sample. Sequences were derived from peripheral blood, sampled in the first trimester of pregnancy. These receptors originate from a female donor with multiple sclerosis, enrolled in a pregnancy study.

This chain links TRBV4-3 with TRBJ2-7; 11 nucleotides agree with TRBD2. The V gene's germline CDR1 is LGHNA and CDR2 YSLEER. J was trimmed by 2 bases and V by 4 bases; bases with no gene match: 7. The CDR3 spans 16 residues. In DNA, the CDR3 is TGCGCCAGCAGCCGAAGTAGCGGGAGGGCTCCCTACGAGCAGTACTTC. Its translation is CASSRSSGRAPYEQYF.

This chain joins TRBV10-2 and TRBJ1-1, with D possibly TRBD1 on 6 matching bases. Trimming stripped 8 bases from V and 0 bases from J, with 13 bases between. Germline lookup yields CDR1 WSHSY and CDR2 SAAADI. The CDR3 is made up of 14 amino acids. CDR3 residues: CASRLGGVNTEAFF. The CDR3 DNA follows: TGCGCCAGCCGGCTTGGGGGCGTGAACACTGAAGCTTTCTTT.

The chain has TRBV5-6 and TRBJ1-2; no definite D call. The ends were cut back, 2 bases at V and 4 bases at J, with 9 bases in the middle. CDR1 and CDR2 from the germline V gene are SGHDT and YYEEEE. This CDR3 is 13 amino acids long. The CDR3 is CASSLKDFYGYTF. CDR3 in DNA: TGTGCCAGCAGCTTAAAGGACTTCTATGGCTACACCTTC.

This clone has just one count. V gene TRBV5-6 combines with J gene TRBJ2-1; D is unresolved. Trimming took off 1 base at V and 4 bases at J, with 15 bases between the two ends. The CDR3 is 16 residues long. CDR1 is SGHDT and CDR2 is YYEEEE in the germline V gene. The CDR3 nucleotides read TGTGCCAGCAGCTTGAATGCAGGTCGCCCGTACAATGAGCAGTTCTTC. The encoded protein is CASSLNAGRPYNEQFF.

The genes are TRBV29-1 and TRBJ1-1; D remains unclear. Germline CDR1 reads SQVTM; CDR2 reads ANQGSEA. The V end was cut by 7 bases, the J end by 1 base, with 13 bases between. CDR3 length: 13 residues. The CDR3 sequence is CSASGRQNTEAFF. In nucleotides, the CDR3 is TGCAGCGCCTCTGGGCGCCAGAACACTGAAGCTTTCTTT.